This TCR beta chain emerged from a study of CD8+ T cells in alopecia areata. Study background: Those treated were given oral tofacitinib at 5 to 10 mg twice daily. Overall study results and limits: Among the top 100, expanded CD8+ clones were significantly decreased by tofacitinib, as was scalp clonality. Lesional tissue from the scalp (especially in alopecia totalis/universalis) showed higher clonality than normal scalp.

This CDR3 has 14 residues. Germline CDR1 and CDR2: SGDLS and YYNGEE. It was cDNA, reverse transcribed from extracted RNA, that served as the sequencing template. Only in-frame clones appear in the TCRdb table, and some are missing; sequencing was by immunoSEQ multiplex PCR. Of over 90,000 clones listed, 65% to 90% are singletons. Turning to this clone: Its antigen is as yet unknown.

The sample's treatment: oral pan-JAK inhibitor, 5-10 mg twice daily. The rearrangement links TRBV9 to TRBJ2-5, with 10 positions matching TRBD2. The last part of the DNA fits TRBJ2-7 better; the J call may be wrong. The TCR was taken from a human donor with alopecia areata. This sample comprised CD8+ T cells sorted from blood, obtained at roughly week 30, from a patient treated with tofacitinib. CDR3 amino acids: CASSVGTSGYEQYF. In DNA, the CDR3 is TGTGCCAGCAGCGTAGGGACTAGCGGCTACGAGCAGTACTTC.